The rows below give T cell receptor beta chains drawn from one sample of a study of cytomegalovirus exposure and HLA in healthy donors. TCRdb keeps only in-frame clones here, not all; method: immunoSEQ multiplex PCR. The data show around 210,000 clones, roughly 83% seen once. The sequencing sample was made of PBMCs. The receptors shown here come from a male donor in good health and CMV-seropositive. Each CDR3 is given with its conserved first and last residue. The D gene is left open where the match is weak. Only part of the rows carry a size: once, few, many, or a class if the clone is expanded.

v_call: TRBV9; j_call: TRBJ2-1; clone_size: NA; d_call: TRBD2; cdr3_aa: CASSRSGSTYNEQFF; cdr3_nt: TGTGCCAGCAGCCGGAGCGGGAGCACCTACAATGAGCAGTTCTTC
v_call: TRBV9; j_call: TRBJ2-6; clone_size: NA; d_call: NA; cdr3_aa: CASNQGMGSGANVLTF; cdr3_nt: TGTGCCAGCAATCAGGGGATGGGCTCTGGGGCCAACGTCCTGACTTTC
v_call: TRBV7-8; j_call: TRBJ1-2; clone_size: NA; d_call: TRBD1; cdr3_aa: CASSLGTDGYTF; cdr3_nt: TGTGCCAGCAGCCTCGGGACAGATGGCTACACCTTC
v_call: TRBV14; j_call: TRBJ1-2; clone_size: NA; d_call: NA; cdr3_aa: CASSRGRPRGYGYTF; cdr3_nt: TGTGCCAGCAGCCGAGGCCGACCCAGAGGATATGGCTACACCTTC
v_call: TRBV5-4; j_call: TRBJ1-2; clone_size: NA; d_call: NA; cdr3_aa: CASSLGGGRVYGYTF; cdr3_nt: TGTGCCAGCAGCTTGGGGGGAGGACGAGTGTATGGCTACACCTTC
v_call: TRBV18; j_call: TRBJ2-7; clone_size: NA; d_call: TRBD2; cdr3_aa: CASSRRTSPYEQYF; cdr3_nt: TGTGCCAGCTCACGCAGGACTAGCCCTTACGAGCAGTACTTC
v_call: TRBV5-4; j_call: TRBJ2-5; clone_size: NA; d_call: TRBD2; cdr3_aa: CASSLISSSGETQYF; cdr3_nt: TGTGCCAGCAGCTTGATCAGTTCTAGCGGGGAGACCCAGTACTTC
v_call: TRBV4-3; j_call: TRBJ2-3; clone_size: NA; d_call: TRBD2; cdr3_aa: CASSLAGGGTDTQYF; cdr3_nt: TGCGCCAGCAGCCTAGCGGGGGGAGGCACAGATACGCAGTATTTT
v_call: TRBV5-4; j_call: TRBJ1-3; clone_size: once; d_call: TRBD1; cdr3_aa: CASSADRVRNTIYF; cdr3_nt: TGTGCCAGCAGCGCGGACAGGGTTCGGAACACCATATATTTT
v_call: TRBV27; j_call: TRBJ1-1; clone_size: NA; d_call: NA; cdr3_aa: CASSLWGYRENEAFF; cdr3_nt: TGTGCCAGCAGTTTATGGGGGTACAGGGAGAATGAAGCTTTCTTT
v_call: TRBV11-2; j_call: TRBJ2-7; clone_size: once; d_call: NA; cdr3_aa: CASSYTRGFTPYEQYF; cdr3_nt: TGTGCCAGCAGCTATACGAGAGGGTTTACCCCCTACGAGCAGTACTTC
v_call: TRBV30; j_call: TRBJ1-5; clone_size: NA; d_call: NA; cdr3_aa: CAWGDGGFQPQHF; cdr3_nt: TGTGCCTGGGGCGACGGGGGGTTTCAGCCCCAGCATTTT
v_call: TRBV7-9; j_call: TRBJ2-2; clone_size: few; d_call: TRBD2; cdr3_aa: CSSRLSGGKNTGELFF; cdr3_nt: TGTTCCAGCAGGCTGTCGGGGGGGAAGAACACCGGGGAGCTGTTTTTT
v_call: TRBV30; j_call: TRBJ1-2; clone_size: NA; d_call: TRBD1; cdr3_aa: CAWSVLGGPYGYTF; cdr3_nt: TGTGCCTGGAGTGTACTAGGGGGCCCCTATGGCTACACCTTC
v_call: TRBV11-2; j_call: TRBJ2-7; clone_size: NA; d_call: TRBD2; cdr3_aa: CASSLERTSGRGEQYF; cdr3_nt: TGTGCCAGCAGCTTAGAGAGGACTAGCGGGAGAGGTGAGCAGTACTTC
v_call: TRBV28; j_call: TRBJ2-5; clone_size: NA; d_call: TRBD2; cdr3_aa: CASSPGSGRAVETQYF; cdr3_nt: TGTGCCAGCAGCCCCGGTAGCGGGAGGGCCGTTGAGACCCAGTACTTC
v_call: TRBV30; j_call: TRBJ2-3; clone_size: few; d_call: NA; cdr3_aa: CAWSVGGINADTQYF; cdr3_nt: TGTGCCTGGAGTGTAGGCGGGATAAACGCAGATACGCAGTATTTT
v_call: TRBV7-6; j_call: TRBJ2-5; clone_size: NA; d_call: TRBD2; cdr3_aa: CASSSMGLAGGSETQYF; cdr3_nt: TGTGCCAGCAGCTCTATGGGACTAGCGGGGGGCTCGGAGACCCAGTACTTC
v_call: TRBV2; j_call: TRBJ1-1; clone_size: NA; d_call: TRBD1; cdr3_aa: CARGGQGEVTEAFF; cdr3_nt: TGTGCCAGGGGGGGACAGGGGGAGGTAACTGAAGCTTTCTTT
v_call: TRBV23-1; j_call: TRBJ2-5; clone_size: once; d_call: TRBD2; cdr3_aa: CASSQEGLAGETQYF; cdr3_nt: TGCGCCAGCAGTCAGGAGGGACTAGCGGGAGAGACCCAGTACTTC
v_call: TRBV4-3; j_call: TRBJ2-7; clone_size: once; d_call: NA; cdr3_aa: CASSQDSLAQAYEQYF; cdr3_nt: TGCGCCAGCAGCCAAGATAGTTTAGCGCAGGCCTACGAGCAGTACTTC
v_call: TRBV30; j_call: TRBJ2-3; clone_size: NA; d_call: NA; cdr3_aa: CAWSSLHGRDRTDTQYF; cdr3_nt: TGTGCCTGGAGTTCCCTACACGGGCGGGATCGCACAGATACGCAGTATTTT
v_call: TRBV7-2; j_call: TRBJ2-5; clone_size: few; d_call: NA; cdr3_aa: CASSAVQETQYF; cdr3_nt: TGTGCCAGCAGCGCGGTACAAGAGACCCAGTACTTC
v_call: TRBV18; j_call: TRBJ2-3; clone_size: NA; d_call: TRBD1; cdr3_aa: CASSPKGASTDTQYF; cdr3_nt: TGTGCCAGCTCACCCAAGGGGGCAAGCACAGATACGCAGTATTTT
v_call: TRBV14; j_call: TRBJ1-1; clone_size: NA; d_call: NA; cdr3_aa: CASSRSTGNTEAFF; cdr3_nt: TGTGCCAGCAGCCGCAGTACAGGGAACACTGAAGCTTTCTTT
v_call: TRBV27; j_call: TRBJ2-6; clone_size: NA; d_call: TRBD1; cdr3_aa: CASRRGRLAGANVLTF; cdr3_nt: TGTGCCAGCAGGAGGGGGCGATTGGCTGGGGCCAACGTCCTGACTTTC
v_call: TRBV5-1; j_call: TRBJ2-3; clone_size: NA; d_call: TRBD1; cdr3_aa: CASSVDRTDTQYF; cdr3_nt: TGCGCCAGCAGCGTGGACAGGACAGATACGCAGTATTTT
v_call: TRBV7-2; j_call: TRBJ2-1; clone_size: few; d_call: TRBD1; cdr3_aa: CASRLTGTAHNEQFF; cdr3_nt: TGTGCCAGCCGGCTAACTGGGACAGCCCACAATGAGCAGTTCTTC
v_call: TRBV20-1; j_call: TRBJ1-2; clone_size: NA; d_call: NA; cdr3_aa: CSAILYGYTF; cdr3_nt: TGCAGTGCTATTCTATATGGCTACACCTTC
v_call: TRBV30; j_call: TRBJ2-7; clone_size: NA; d_call: NA; cdr3_aa: CAWIPRSSYEQYF; cdr3_nt: TGTGCCTGGATCCCGAGGAGCTCCTACGAGCAGTACTTC
v_call: TRBV11-2; j_call: TRBJ2-7; clone_size: NA; d_call: TRBD2; cdr3_aa: CASTPGLAGGSYEQYF; cdr3_nt: TGTGCCAGCACCCCTGGGCTAGCGGGGGGCTCCTACGAGCAGTACTTC